The T cell receptor beta chain under discussion was sequenced for a study of T cells in Graves' hyperthyroidism and ophthalmopathy. Study outcomes and limitations: Patients with ophthalmopathy were separated from those with stable hyperthyroidism by a 13 V-J model.

Many counts were recorded for this clonotype. Antigen specificity is unknown. There were TCR beta CDR3 regions amplified from RNA transcripts. Researchers ran a first-round RT-PCR on the TCR CDR3 using the HTBI primer set. Via MiXCR, TCRdb re-called the multiplex PCR reads, giving one row per CDR3 protein. The table records 600,000 to 700,000 distinct CDR3 sequences, 40% to 55% of them present only once. Sequencing was carried out using peripheral blood or thyroid tissue (not recorded which). This TCR was recovered from an adult man with Graves' disease, either hyperthyroidism or ophthalmopathy (not recorded which).

CDR3 coding DNA: TGTGCCAGCAGCCGTAGCGGAGCGAACACCGGGGAGCTGTTTTTT. Residues: CASSRSGANTGELFF. This chain connects TRBV7-2 to TRBJ2-2; possible D gene TRBD2, 6 bases. Germline V gives CDR1 SGHTA, CDR2 FQGNSA. V lost 5 bases and J 0 bases, leaving 10 bases between the germline ends. This CDR3 has 15 amino acids.